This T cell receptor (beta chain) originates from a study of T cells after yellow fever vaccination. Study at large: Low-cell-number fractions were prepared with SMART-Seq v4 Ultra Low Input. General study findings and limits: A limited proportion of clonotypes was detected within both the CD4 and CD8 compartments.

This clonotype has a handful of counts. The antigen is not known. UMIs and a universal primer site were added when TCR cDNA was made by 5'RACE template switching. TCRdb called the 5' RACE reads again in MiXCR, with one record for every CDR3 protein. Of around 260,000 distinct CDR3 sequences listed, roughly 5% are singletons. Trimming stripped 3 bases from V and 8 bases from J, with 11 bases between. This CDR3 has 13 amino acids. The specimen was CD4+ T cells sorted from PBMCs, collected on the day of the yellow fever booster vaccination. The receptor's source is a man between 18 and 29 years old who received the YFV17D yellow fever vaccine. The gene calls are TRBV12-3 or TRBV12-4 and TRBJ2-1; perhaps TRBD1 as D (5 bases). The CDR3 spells CASSFQGIYEQFF. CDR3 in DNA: TGTGCCAGCAGTTTTCAGGGCATCTATGAGCAGTTCTTC.